This entry lists 15 T cell receptor beta chains sequenced from one sample in a study of identical twins. Each CDR3 protein is one row after TCRdb ran MiXCR on the 5' RACE reads. The sample lists some 1,600,000 distinct CDR3 sequences, under 35% occurring once. Material for sequencing was cord blood. These TCRs come from a newborn girl in good health.

A few counts support this clonotype. The chain has TRBV5-6 and TRBJ1-2; D is ambiguous. Trimming took off 2 bases at V and 0 bases at J, with 8 bases between the two ends. The CDR3 runs 14 residues. Germline V gene lookup returns CDR1 SGHDT and CDR2 YYEEEE. The CDR3 DNA reads TGTGCCAGCAGCTTTACGCATCCTAACTATGGCTACACCTTC. Translating it yields CASSFTHPNYGYTF.

This CDR3 reads CAINSDGSGNTIYF. The CDR3 DNA reads TGTGCCATCAACTCGGACGGCTCTGGAAACACCATATATTTT. This chain connects TRBV10-3 to TRBJ1-3; D remains ambiguous. From germline, CDR1 is ENHRY and CDR2 SYGVKD. The CDR3 is 14 residues long. V lost 7 bases to trimming and J lost 0 bases, with 10 bases between them.

This clonotype showed up just a few times. This rearrangement joins TRBV4-1 to TRBJ2-7; unclear D gene. Between the trimmed V and J ends, which lost 4 bases and 1 base, there was a span of 11 bases. Germline CDR1 is MGHRA and CDR2 is YSYEKL. The CDR3 is 14 amino acids. Written as DNA, the CDR3 is TGCGCCAGCAGCCCGATCAGTCAATCCTACGAGCAGTACTTC. Encoded protein: CASSPISQSYEQYF.

The sample holds a few counts of this clonotype. The rearrangement joins TRBV5-1 to TRBJ2-5; 10 bases agree with TRBD2. The germline CDR1 and CDR2 sequences are SGHRS and YFSETQ. V dropped 0 bases and J dropped 2; count of bases not matched to a gene: 7. The CDR3 covers 17 residues. The CDR3 region has the DNA TGCGCCAGCAGCTTGGGGGGGACTAGCGTATTTCAAGAGACCCAGTACTTC. Protein product: CASSLGGTSVFQETQYF. Full variable domain (missing parts from reference TRBV5-1 and TRBJ2-5): KAGVTQTPRYLIKTRGQQVTLSCSPISGHRSVSWYQQTPGQGLQFLFEYFSETQRNKGNFPGRFSGRQFSNSRSEMNVSTLELGDSALYLCASSLGGTSVFQETQYFGPGTRLLVL.

The CDR3 region has the DNA TGTGCCAGCCTAGAGGCCCGACTAGCCGGGGGCAATGAGCAGTACTTC. Protein product: CASLEARLAGGNEQYF. The V gene is TRBV6-2 or TRBV6-3, the J gene TRBJ2-7; tentatively, D is TRBD2 (7 bases). V was clipped by 8 bases and J by 7 bases, with 27 bases between them. The CDR3 runs 16 residues. From germline, CDR1 is MNHEY and CDR2 SVGEGT.

The CDR3 region is CASSPGRGNEKLFF. CDR3 in DNA: TGTGCCAGCAGCCCCGGACGGGGCAATGAAAAACTGTTTTTT. The chain links TRBV7-2 to TRBJ1-4; TRBD1 might be the D (5 bases). CDR3 length equals 14 residues. Germline CDR1 is SGHTA and CDR2 is FQGNSA. Between the trimmed V and J ends, which lost 5 bases and 5 bases, there was a span of 12 bases. The complete variable domain, with remaining parts taken from reference TRBV7-2 and TRBJ1-4, reads GAGVSQSPSNKVTEKGKDVELRCDPISGHTALYWYRQSLGQGLEFLIYFQGNSAPDKSGLPSDRFSAERTGGSVSTLTIQRTQQEDSAVYLCASSPGRGNEKLFFGSGTQLSVL.

The rearrangement joins TRBV9 to TRBJ2-7; no firm D call. Germline V CDR1 and CDR2: SGDLS, YYNGEE. Trimming removed 4 bases from V and 0 bases from J, with 14 bases in between. This CDR3 is 15 amino acids long. This CDR3 is CASSPTTSPSYEQYF. The CDR3 DNA is TGTGCCAGCAGCCCCACCACCTCACCCTCCTACGAGCAGTACTTC.

The rearrangement joins TRBV28 to TRBJ2-3; no clear D. Trimming stripped 3 bases from V and 4 bases from J, with 8 bases between. CDR3 length: 13 amino acids. The V gene's germline CDR1 is MDHEN and CDR2 SYDVKM. CDR3 loop: CASSLGWPDTQYF. CDR3 sequence (DNA): TGTGCCAGCAGTTTGGGTTGGCCAGATACGCAGTATTTT.

This clonotype is a singleton in its sample. This chain connects TRBV10-3 to TRBJ2-5; D call uncertain. From germline, CDR1 is ENHRY and CDR2 SYGVKD. Trimming cost V 2 bases and J 11 bases, with 12 bases left between them. CDR3 length: 12 residues. CDR3 amino acids: CAISEGYDEQYF. For the CDR3, the DNA is TGTGCCATCAGTGAGGGGTACGATGAGCAGTACTTC.

In regard to this clonotype: A read error may explain this, as a much larger clone is one base away. The chain uses TRBV29-1 and TRBJ2-1; 10 bases line up with TRBD2. Germline CDR1 reads SQVTM; CDR2 reads ANQGSEA. Trimming at V came to 7 bases and at J to 10 bases, leaving 16 bases not matched to a gene. This CDR3 contains 15 residues. CDR3 amino acids: CSGLYLAGGSYEQFF. CDR3 DNA: TGCAGCGGACTATACTTAGCGGGAGGTTCCTACGAGCAGTTCTTC.

This clonotype was seen a few times. CDR3 coding DNA: TGTGCCAGCAGGGTACAGGGGGCCACTGAAGCTTTCTTT. Translating gives CASRVQGATEAFF. The chain is built from TRBV12-3 or TRBV12-4 and TRBJ1-1; 9 nucleotides line up with TRBD1. CDR3 length: 13 amino acids. V gave up 6 bases and J gave up 4 bases; unmatched junction bases: 3.

The chain couples TRBV10-3 to TRBJ2-3; TRBD2 aligns across 9 bases. The J segment lost 11 bases and the V segment lost 0 bases, leaving 6 bases of the junction unmatched. CDR3 length: 14 amino acids. In germline, CDR1 is ENHRY, CDR2 SYGVKD. The CDR3 loop is CAISESREGPRQYF. DNA for the CDR3: TGTGCCATCAGTGAGTCGCGGGAGGGCCCGAGGCAGTATTTT.

The chain combines TRBV7-9 with TRBJ1-1; no firm D call. The CDR3 has 16 residues. V was clipped by 5 bases and J by 3 bases, with 19 bases between them. CDR1 is SEHNR and CDR2 is FQNEAQ in the germline V gene (reference sequence). The CDR3 is CASSAPKVPGDTEAFF. In DNA form, the CDR3 reads TGTGCCAGCAGCGCTCCAAAGGTCCCTGGGGACACTGAAGCTTTCTTT.

The rearrangement links TRBV5-4 to TRBJ2-1; D remains unclear. Per germline, CDR1 SGHNT and CDR2 YYREEE (reference sequence). V was cut by 4 bases and J by 0 bases, with 14 bases left in between. The CDR3 runs 16 residues. The CDR3 DNA follows: TGTGCCAGCAGCCGGAGCAGGAGAGGCTCCTACAATGAGCAGTTCTTC. It is translated as CASSRSRRGSYNEQFF.

This clonotype came up once. The chain recombines TRBV7-9 with TRBJ2-7; TRBD2 matches 7 bases. Per germline, CDR1 SEHNR and CDR2 FQNEAQ (reference sequence). The junction had 10 bases not matched to a gene; V was cut back by 8 bases and J by 3 bases. This CDR3 has 14 amino acids. The CDR3 nucleotides read TGTGCCAGCCTCAGGCTAGCGGAGGACTACGAGCAGTACTTC. Its translation: CASLRLAEDYEQYF.